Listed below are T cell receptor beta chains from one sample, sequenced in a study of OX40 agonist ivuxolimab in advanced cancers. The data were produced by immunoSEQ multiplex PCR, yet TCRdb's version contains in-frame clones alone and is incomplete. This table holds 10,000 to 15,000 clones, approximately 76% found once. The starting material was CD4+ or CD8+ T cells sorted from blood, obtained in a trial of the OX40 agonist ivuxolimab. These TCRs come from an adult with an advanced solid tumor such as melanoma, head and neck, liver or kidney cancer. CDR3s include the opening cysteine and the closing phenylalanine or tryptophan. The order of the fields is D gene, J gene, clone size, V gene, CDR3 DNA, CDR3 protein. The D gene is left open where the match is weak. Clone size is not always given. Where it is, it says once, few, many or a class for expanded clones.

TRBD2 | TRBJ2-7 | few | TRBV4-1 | TGCGCCAGCAGCCAAGGACTAGCGGATATCTACGAGCAGTACTTC | CASSQGLADIYEQYF
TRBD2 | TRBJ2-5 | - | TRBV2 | TGTGCCAGCACCGAAGGGACGGGAGGGAGATCGGGGACCCAGTACTTC | CASTEGTGGRSGTQYF
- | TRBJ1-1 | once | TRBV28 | TGTGCCAGCACTTGGGGGGGGGACGCTGAAGCTTTCTTT | CASTWGGDAEAFF
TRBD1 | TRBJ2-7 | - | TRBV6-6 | TGTGCCAGCGAGACCGGGACAGGGTTTAACGAGCAGTACTTC | CASETGTGFNEQYF
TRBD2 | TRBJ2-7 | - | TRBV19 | TGTGCCAGTAGTCAGGGACTAGTAGACTACGAGCAGTACTTC | CASSQGLVDYEQYF
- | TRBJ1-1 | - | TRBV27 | TGTGCCAGCAGTTTCGCCCCGATGAAGAACACTGAAGCTTTCTTT | CASSFAPMKNTEAFF
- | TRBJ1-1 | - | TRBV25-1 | TGTGCCAGCTCTTTTGGCACTGAAGCTTTCTTT | CASSFGTEAFF
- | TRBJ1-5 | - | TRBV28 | TGTGCCAGCAGTCCTACGGTACGCGGTCAGCCCCAGCATTTT | CASSPTVRGQPQHF
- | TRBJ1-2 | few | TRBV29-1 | TGCAGCGTTGAAGATAGGAGAGAATTATATGGCTACACCTTC | CSVEDRRELYGYTF
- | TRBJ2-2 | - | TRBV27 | TGTGCCAGCAGTTTACTGGCAGGGGCCACCGGGGAGCTGTTTTTT | CASSLLAGATGELFF
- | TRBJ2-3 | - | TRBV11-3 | TGTGCCAGCAGCTTTGCGCGGGGAGACACAGATACGCAGTATTTT | CASSFARGDTDTQYF
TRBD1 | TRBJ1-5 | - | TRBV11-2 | TGTGCCAGCAGCTTGGAAGGACAGGGAGGTAATCAGCCCCAGCATTTT | CASSLEGQGGNQPQHF
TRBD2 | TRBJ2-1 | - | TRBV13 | TGTGCCAGCAGCTTCCAGACTAGCGGGAGTTACAATGAGCAGTTCTTC | CASSFQTSGSYNEQFF
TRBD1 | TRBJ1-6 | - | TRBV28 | TGTGCCAGCAGGGTACAGGGGGAGTTTTATTCACCCCTCCACTTT | CASRVQGEFYSPLHF
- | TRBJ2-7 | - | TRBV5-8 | TGTGCCAGCAGCTTGGCCGCCGGGACCGCCTACGAGCAGTACTTC | CASSLAAGTAYEQYF
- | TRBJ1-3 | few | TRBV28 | TGTGCCAGCAGTTTAGACTTGAGCTCTGGAAACACCATATATTTT | CASSLDLSSGNTIYF
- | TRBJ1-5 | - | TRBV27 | TGTGCCAGCAGTTGGCAGAGCAATCAGCCCCAGCATTTT | CASSWQSNQPQHF
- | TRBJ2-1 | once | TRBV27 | TGTGCCAGCGTAAGCACGAACAATGAGCAGTTCTTC | CASVSTNNEQFF
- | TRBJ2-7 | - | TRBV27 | TGTGCCAGCAGTTTTTGGGTAGGCGAGAACGTGCAGTACTTC | CASSFWVGENVQYF
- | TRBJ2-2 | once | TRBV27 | TGTGCCAGCAGTTTAAAGGGGGCCGGGGAGCTGTTTTTT | CASSLKGAGELFF
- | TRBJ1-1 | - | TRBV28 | TGTGCCAGCAGTTTGGTGAGAATGAACACTGAAGCTTTCTTT | CASSLVRMNTEAFF
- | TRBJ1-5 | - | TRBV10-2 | TGCGCCACCCAAACAGGAAATAGCAATCAGCCCCAGCATTTT | CATQTGNSNQPQHF
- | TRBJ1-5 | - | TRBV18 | TGTGCCAGCTCAACTTCCCTAGGCGCAGGCAATCAGCCCCAGCATTTT | CASSTSLGAGNQPQHF
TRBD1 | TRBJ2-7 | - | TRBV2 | TGTGCCAGCAGCCTAACAGGGGTCTACGAGCAGTACTTC | CASSLTGVYEQYF
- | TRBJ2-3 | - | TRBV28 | TGTGCCAGCAGTCGCTCTTTAGCGGCCGATTATACAGATACGCAGTATTTT | CASSRSLAADYTDTQYF
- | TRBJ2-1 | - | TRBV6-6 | TGTGCCAGCAGTTACGGCAATGAGCAGTTCTTC | CASSYGNEQFF
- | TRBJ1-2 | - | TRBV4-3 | TGCGCCAGCAGCCAAGAATCTACACTAAAGTTCTATGGCTACACCTTC | CASSQESTLKFYGYTF